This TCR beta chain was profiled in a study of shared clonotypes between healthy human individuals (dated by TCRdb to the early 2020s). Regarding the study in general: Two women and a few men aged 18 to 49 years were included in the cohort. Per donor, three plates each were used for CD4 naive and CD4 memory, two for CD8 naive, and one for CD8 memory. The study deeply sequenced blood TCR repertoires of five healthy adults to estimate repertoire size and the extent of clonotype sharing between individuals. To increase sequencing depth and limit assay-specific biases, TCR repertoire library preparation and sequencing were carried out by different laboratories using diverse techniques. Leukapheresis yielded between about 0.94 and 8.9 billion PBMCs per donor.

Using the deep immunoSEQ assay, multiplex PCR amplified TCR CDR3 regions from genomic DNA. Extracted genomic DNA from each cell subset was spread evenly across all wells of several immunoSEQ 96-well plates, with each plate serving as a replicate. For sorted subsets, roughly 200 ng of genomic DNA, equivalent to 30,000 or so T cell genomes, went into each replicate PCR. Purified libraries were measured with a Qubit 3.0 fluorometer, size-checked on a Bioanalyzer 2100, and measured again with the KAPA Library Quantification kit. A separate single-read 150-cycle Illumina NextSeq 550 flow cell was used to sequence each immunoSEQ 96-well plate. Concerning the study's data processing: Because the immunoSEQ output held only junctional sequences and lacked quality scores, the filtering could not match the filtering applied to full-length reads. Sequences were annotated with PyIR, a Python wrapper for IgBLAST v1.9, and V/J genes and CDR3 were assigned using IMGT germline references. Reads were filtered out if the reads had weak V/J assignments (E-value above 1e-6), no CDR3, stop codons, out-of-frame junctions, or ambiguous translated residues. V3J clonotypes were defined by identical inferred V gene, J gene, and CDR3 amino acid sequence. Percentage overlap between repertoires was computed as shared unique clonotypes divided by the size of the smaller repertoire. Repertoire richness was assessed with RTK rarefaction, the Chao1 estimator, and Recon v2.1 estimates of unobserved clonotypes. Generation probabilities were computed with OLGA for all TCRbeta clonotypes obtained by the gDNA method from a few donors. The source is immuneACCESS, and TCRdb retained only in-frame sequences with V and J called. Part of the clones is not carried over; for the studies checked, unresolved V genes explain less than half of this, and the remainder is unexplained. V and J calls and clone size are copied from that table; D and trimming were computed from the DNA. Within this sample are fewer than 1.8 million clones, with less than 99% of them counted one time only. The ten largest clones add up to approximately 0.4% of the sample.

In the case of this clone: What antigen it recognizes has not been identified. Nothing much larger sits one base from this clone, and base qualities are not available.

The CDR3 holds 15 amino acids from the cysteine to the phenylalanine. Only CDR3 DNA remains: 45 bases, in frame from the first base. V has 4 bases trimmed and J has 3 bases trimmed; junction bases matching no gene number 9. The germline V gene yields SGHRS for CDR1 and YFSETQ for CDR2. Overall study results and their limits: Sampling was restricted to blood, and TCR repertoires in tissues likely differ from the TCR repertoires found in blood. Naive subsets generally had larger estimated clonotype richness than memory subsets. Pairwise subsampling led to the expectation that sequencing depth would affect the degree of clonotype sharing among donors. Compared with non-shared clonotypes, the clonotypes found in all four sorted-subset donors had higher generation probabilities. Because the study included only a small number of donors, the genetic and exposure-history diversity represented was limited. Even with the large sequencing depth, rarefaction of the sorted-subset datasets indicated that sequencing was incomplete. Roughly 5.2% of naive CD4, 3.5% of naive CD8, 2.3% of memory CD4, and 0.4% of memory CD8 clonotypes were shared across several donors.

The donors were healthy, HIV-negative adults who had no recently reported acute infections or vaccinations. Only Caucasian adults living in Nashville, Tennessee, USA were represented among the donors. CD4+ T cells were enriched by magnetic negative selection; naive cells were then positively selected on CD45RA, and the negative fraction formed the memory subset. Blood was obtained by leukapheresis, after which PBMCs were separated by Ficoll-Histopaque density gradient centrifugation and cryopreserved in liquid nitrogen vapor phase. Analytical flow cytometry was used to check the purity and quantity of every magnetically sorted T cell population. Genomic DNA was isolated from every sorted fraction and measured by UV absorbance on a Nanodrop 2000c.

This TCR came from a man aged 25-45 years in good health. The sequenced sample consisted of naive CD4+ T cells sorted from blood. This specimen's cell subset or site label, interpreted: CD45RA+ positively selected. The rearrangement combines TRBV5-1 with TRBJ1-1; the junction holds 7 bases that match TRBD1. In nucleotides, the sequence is TGCGCCAGCAGCCCGGACGGAGGGGGCGACACTGAAGCTTTCTTT. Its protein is CASSPDGGGDTEAFF. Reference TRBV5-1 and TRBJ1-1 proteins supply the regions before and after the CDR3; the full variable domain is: KAGVTQTPRYLIKTRGQQVTLSCSPISGHRSVSWYQQTPGQGLQFLFEYFSETQRNKGNFPGRFSGRQFSNSRSEMNVSTLELGDSALYLCASSPDGGGDTEAFFGQGTRLTVV.